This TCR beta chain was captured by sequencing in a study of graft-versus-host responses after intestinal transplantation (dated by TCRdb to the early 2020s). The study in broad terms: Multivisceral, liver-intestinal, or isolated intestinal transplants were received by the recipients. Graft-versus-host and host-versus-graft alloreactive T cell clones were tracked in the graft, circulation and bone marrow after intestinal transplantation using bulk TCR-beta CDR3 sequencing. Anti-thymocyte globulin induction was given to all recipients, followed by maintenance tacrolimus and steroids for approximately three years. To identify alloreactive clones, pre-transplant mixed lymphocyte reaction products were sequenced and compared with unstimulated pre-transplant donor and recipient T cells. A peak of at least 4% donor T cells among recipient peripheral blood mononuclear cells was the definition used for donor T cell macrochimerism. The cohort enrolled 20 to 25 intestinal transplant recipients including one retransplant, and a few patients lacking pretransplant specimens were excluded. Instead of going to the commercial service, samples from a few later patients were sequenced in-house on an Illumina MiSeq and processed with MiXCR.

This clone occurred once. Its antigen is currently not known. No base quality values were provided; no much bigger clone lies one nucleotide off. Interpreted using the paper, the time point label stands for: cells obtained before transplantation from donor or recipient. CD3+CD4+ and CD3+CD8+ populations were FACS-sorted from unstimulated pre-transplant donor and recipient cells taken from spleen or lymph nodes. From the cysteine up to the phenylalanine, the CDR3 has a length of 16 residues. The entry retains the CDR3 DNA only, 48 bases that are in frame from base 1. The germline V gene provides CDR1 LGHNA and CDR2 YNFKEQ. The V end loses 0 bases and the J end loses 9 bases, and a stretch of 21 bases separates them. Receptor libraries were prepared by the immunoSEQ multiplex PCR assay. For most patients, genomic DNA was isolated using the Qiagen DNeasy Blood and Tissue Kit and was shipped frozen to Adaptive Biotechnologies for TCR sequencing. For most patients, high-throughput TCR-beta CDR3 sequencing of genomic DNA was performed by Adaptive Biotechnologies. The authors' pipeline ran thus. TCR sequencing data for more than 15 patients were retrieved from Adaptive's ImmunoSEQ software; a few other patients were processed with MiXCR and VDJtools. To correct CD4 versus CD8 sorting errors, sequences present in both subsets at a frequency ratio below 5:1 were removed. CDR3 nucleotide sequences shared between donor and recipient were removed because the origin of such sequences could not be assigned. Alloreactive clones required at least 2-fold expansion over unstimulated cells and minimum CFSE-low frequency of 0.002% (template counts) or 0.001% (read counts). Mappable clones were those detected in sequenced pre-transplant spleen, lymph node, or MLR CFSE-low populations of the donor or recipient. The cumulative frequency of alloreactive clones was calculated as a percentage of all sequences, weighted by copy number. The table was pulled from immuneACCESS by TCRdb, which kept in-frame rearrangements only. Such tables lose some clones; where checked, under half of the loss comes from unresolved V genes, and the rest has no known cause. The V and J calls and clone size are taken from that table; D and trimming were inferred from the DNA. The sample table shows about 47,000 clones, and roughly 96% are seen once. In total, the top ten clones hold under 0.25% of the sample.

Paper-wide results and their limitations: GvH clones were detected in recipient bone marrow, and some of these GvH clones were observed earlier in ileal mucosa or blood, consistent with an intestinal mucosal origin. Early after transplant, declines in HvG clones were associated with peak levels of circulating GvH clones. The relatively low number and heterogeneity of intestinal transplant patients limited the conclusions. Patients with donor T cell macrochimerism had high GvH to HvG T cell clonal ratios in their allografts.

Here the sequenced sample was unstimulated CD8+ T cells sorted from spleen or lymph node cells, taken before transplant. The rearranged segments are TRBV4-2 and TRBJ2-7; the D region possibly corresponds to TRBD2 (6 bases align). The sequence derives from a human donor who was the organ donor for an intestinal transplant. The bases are TGTGCCAGCAGCCAAGAGATTGCGGGACCGACGTCCGGGCAGTACTTC. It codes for CASSQEIAGPTSGQYF.